The clone carrying this TCR beta chain showed up just a few times. Its specificity is not known. This CDR3 has 14 amino acids. Germline values: CDR1 SGHRS, CDR2 YFSETQ. V gave up 0 bases and J gave up 4 bases; unmatched junction bases: 2. Healthy donors of bone marrow made up the group. PCR employed 60 Vbeta and 13 Jbeta primers. Sequencing used immunoSEQ multiplex PCR; TCRdb keeps in-frame clones, though not all of them. The data show roughly 230,000 clones, roughly 91% seen once. The data derive from a study of cytomegalovirus exposure and HLA in healthy donors. Study-level points and caveats: Later on, an analysis showed TCR association rates differing by HLA locus, with DRB1 the most and HLA-C the fewest.

The specimen sequenced was PBMCs. J is TRBJ2-7 and V is TRBV5-1, with 9 bases matching TRBD1. This receptor was obtained from a girl aged 2 to 9 in good health and CMV-seronegative. The CDR3 sequence: CASSLAGQGYEQYF. CDR3 sequence (DNA): TGCGCCAGCAGCTTGGCCGGACAGGGGTACGAGCAGTACTTC. The complete variable domain, with remaining parts taken from reference TRBV5-1 and TRBJ2-7, reads KAGVTQTPRYLIKTRGQQVTLSCSPISGHRSVSWYQQTPGQGLQFLFEYFSETQRNKGNFPGRFSGRQFSNSRSEMNVSTLELGDSALYLCASSLAGQGYEQYFGPGTRLTVT.